This T cell receptor (beta chain) emerged from a study of T cell repertoires in cytomegalovirus infection (dated by TCRdb to between 2018 and 2021). At the level of the whole study: Alongside well-studied HLA-B-restricted epitopes, the peptide stimulations were aimed at recently identified HLA-C-restricted CMV epitopes, whose presentation resists viral immunomodulation. The HLA type of each donor mattered for the analysis, because public TCR beta signatures pointed to carriage of CMV infection along with the matching HLA type.

Sequenced on an Illumina HiSeq 1500. The public reads were reprocessed in TCRdb via fastp at Q25 and MiXCR, keeping in-frame beta chains. Under each unique CDR3 protein, matching rows form one entry showing the most common genes and DNA. In this sample the table shows hundreds of thousands of distinct CDR3 sequences, almost 30% of which occur a single time. About 19% of the sample comes from the top ten. Per the publication, the treatment or condition label means: in vitro stimulation with specific CMV peptide epitopes to enrich CMV-specific T cells. This clonotype was seen more than once but under ten times. Its antigen remains unidentified. Base-call qualities are not available, and no considerably larger clone is one nucleotide away. Based on the germline V gene, the CDR1 and CDR2 sequences are MNHEY and SVGEGT. From the cysteine through the phenylalanine, the CDR3 covers 14 amino acids. CDR3 DNA is the only sequence kept; it has 42 bases, read in frame from the first base. Trimmed from V: 5 bases; trimmed from J: 7 bases; junction bases lacking a gene match: 8.

The full study reports these points: The ex vivo response was dominated by HLA-C-restricted CMV-specific TCR beta clonotypes, which also provided the single most frequent clonotype in two of eight donors. Cumulative frequency of public TCR beta family members discriminated carriers of CMV infection plus the relevant HLA type in this cohort and an independent 352-donor cohort.

The sequence came from a human donor in good health (CMV status not recorded). Some clones in this sample may be carry-over from other donors' samples. This sequence uses TRBV6-2 or TRBV6-3 and TRBJ1-2; 9 bases in the middle match TRBD1. The sample consisted of cultured PBMCs, taken from culture after CMV antigen stimulation. The CDR3 is CASSPLGTGLGYTF. The DNA is TGTGCCAGCAGTCCCCTCGGGACAGGGCTTGGCTACACCTTC.